Presented here are 14 T cell receptor beta chains from one specimen sequenced in a study of T cell repertoires in cytomegalovirus infection. TCRdb fed the reads into MiXCR, producing one record per CDR3 protein. The sample carries 200,000 to 300,000 distinct CDR3 sequences, 9% to 15% recorded once. Material: PBMCs. These receptors came from a human donor in good health (CMV status not recorded). Some clones in this sample may be carry-over from other donors' samples.

Remarks on this clonotype: Possible read error: a much larger clone is one base away. The chain joins TRBV4-3 to TRBJ1-6, with 8 bases fitting TRBD1. CDR1 and CDR2 from the germline V gene are LGHNA and YSLEER. CDR3 length: 19 residues. CDR3 region: CASSQKLLGQGSSDSPHHF. CDR3 DNA sequence: TGCGCCAGCAGCCAAAAATTACTCGGACAGGGATCTTCGGATTCACCCCACCACTTT.

This clonotype showed up many times. V gene TRBV28 combines with J gene TRBJ2-7, with a weak D call TRBD1 (5 bases). V was cut by 8 bases and J by 5 bases, with 13 bases left in between. Germline V gives CDR1 MDHEN, CDR2 SYDVKM. This CDR3 contains 12 residues. The CDR3 loop is CASRTRENEQYF. In nucleotides, the CDR3 is TGTGCCAGCCGTACCAGGGAAAACGAGCAGTACTTC.

This clonotype has only a few counts. The gene calls are TRBV12-3 or TRBV12-4 and TRBJ1-6, with D possibly TRBD1 on 5 matching bases. Trimming left V 3 bases short and J 7 bases short, with 19 bases between. CDR3 length: 17 residues. As DNA, the CDR3 is TGTGCCAGCAGTTTCTACCGGGACCGCAATTGGAATTCACCCCTCCACTTT. Protein product: CASSFYRDRNWNSPLHF.

This chain links TRBV29-1 with TRBJ2-7; D not certain. The CDR3 length is 11 residues. The germline V gene has CDR1 SQVTM and CDR2 ANQGSEA. V lost 8 bases to trimming and J lost 6 bases, with 14 bases between them. The CDR3, as DNA: TGCAGCCCCAGAGGTCCTTGCGAGCAGTACTTC. It specifies CSPRGPCEQYF.

Many counts were recorded for this clonotype. The chain combines TRBV20-1 with TRBJ1-3; D gene ambiguous. The V end lost 6 bases, the J end lost 0 bases, and 12 bases lay between the germline ends. The germline gives CDR1 DFQATT, CDR2 SNEGSKA (reference sequence). The length of the CDR3 is 14 residues. CDR3 bases: TGCAGTGCCGAAGACGGCAGCTCTGGAAACACCATATATTTT. Translation gives CSAEDGSSGNTIYF.

This clonotype was found many times. This chain uses TRBV2 with TRBJ1-2, with 7 bases aligning to TRBD1. Germline CDR1 and CDR2: SNHLY and FYNNEI. The CDR3 is 13 residues long. The V gene end was trimmed by 6 bases and the J gene end by 1 base; junction bases not matched to a gene: 2. The CDR3 DNA follows: TGTGCCAGCAGGGACAGGTTTAACTATGGCTACACCTTC. Translation: CASRDRFNYGYTF.

The chain employs TRBV7-9 and TRBJ2-3, with TRBD1 matching 7 bases. The trim removed 5 bases at V and 0 bases at J, leaving 8 bases unmatched. This CDR3 region has 16 residues. Germline V gene lookup returns CDR1 SEHNR and CDR2 FQNEAQ (reference sequence). CDR3 coding DNA: TGTGCCAGCAGCCTCTGGACAGGTCCTAGCACAGATACGCAGTATTTT. Translated, it gives CASSLWTGPSTDTQYF.

In its sample, this clonotype was seen a few times. This chain links TRBV5-4 with TRBJ1-1, with D tentatively TRBD1 (5 bases). With 4 bases removed from V and 4 bases from J, the gap between germline ends came to 17 bases. The germline V gene has CDR1 SGHNT and CDR2 YYREEE (reference sequence). This CDR3 comprises 15 residues. The CDR3 coding sequence is TGTGCCAGCAGCGCCTTAAGGGGCCAGGGCACTGAAGCTTTCTTT. It codes for CASSALRGQGTEAFF.

This clonotype was observed at least ten times. The V and J genes are TRBV7-2 and TRBJ1-2, with D possibly being TRBD1 (5 bases). The CDR3 loop spans 14 amino acids. CDR1 is SGHTA and CDR2 is FQGNSA in the germline V gene. Trimming removed 2 bases at V and 7 bases at J, with 14 bases between. In DNA, the CDR3 is TGTGCCAGCAGCTTACCAGGCAGGGTTGGTGGCTACACCTTC. This gives the protein CASSLPGRVGGYTF. Full variable domain (rest looked up from reference TRBV7-2 and TRBJ1-2): GAGVSQSPSNKVTEKGKDVELRCDPISGHTALYWYRQSLGQGLEFLIYFQGNSAPDKSGLPSDRFSAERTGGSVSTLTIQRTQQEDSAVYLCASSLPGRVGGYTFGSGTRLTVV.

This clonotype was observed at least ten times. J is TRBJ2-3 and V is TRBV7-9; either TRBD1 or TRBD2 may supply D (5 bases each). Germline V gene sequence: CDR1 SEHNR, CDR2 FQNEAQ (reference sequence). The CDR3 length is 15 residues. Trimming removed 1 base at V and 0 bases at J, with 8 bases between. The CDR3 here is CASSLGGTSTDTQYF. DNA for the CDR3: TGTGCCAGCAGCTTAGGAGGGACGAGCACAGATACGCAGTATTTT.

This clonotype showed up many times. The chain uses TRBV11-3 and TRBJ1-1, with TRBD1 as a possible D gene (5 bases). With 1 base removed from V and 1 base from J, the gap between germline ends came to 10 bases. The CDR3 contains 15 residues. CDR1 and CDR2 from the germline V gene are SGHNT and YENEEA. The CDR3, as DNA: TGTGCCAGCAGCTTAGGGGGGGTTAAGAACACTGAAGCTTTCTTT. Protein: CASSLGGVKNTEAFF.

This clonotype was detected ten times or more. CDR3: CASSRPGQYGYTF. CDR3 bases: TGTGCCAGCAGCCGTCCGGGACAGTATGGCTACACCTTC. The chain combines TRBV7-2 with TRBJ1-2; 7 bases map to TRBD1. CDR1 and CDR2 (germline): SGHTA, FQGNSA. After removal of 5 bases from V and 5 bases from J, the junction contained 5 bases not matched to a gene. This CDR3 comprises 13 residues.

This clonotype has a count of ten or more. The J gene is TRBJ2-1, the V gene TRBV6-2 or TRBV6-3; 8 bases map to TRBD2. J gave up 2 bases and V 2 bases, and 5 bases lay outside the gene matches. The CDR3 is made up of 16 amino acids. Looked up from germline, CDR1 is MNHEY and CDR2 is SVGEGT. The DNA for the CDR3 is TGTGCCAGCAGTTACCTCACGGGAGGGACCTACAATGAGCAGTTCTTC. Translated, it gives CASSYLTGGTYNEQFF.

The chain uses TRBV7-2 and TRBJ2-7; TRBD2 matches 13 bases. The germline V gene encodes CDR1 SGHTA and CDR2 FQGNSA. The CDR3 runs to 17 residues. The V gene end was trimmed by 2 bases and the J gene end by 0 bases; junction bases not matched to a gene: 4. As DNA, the CDR3 is TGTGCCAGCAGCTTACGGACTAGCGGGGGTATCTCCTACGAGCAGTACTTC. It is translated as CASSLRTSGGISYEQYF.